This T cell receptor (beta chain) was obtained from a study of T cells expressing NK-cell markers. The CDR3 consists of 14 residues. The V gene's germline CDR1 is SGHRS and CDR2 YFSETQ. Study-wide points: In a handful of donors, dominant clonotypes made up about 28.3-65% of CD3+CD56-NKG2C+ cells.

Turning to this clonotype: As yet, its antigen is unknown.

The TCR beta cDNA came from 5'RACE template switching with UMIs. From the 5' RACE reads, TCRdb lists one entry per CDR3 protein and no DNA. This sample's table reports 160,000 or so distinct CDR3 sequences. Source material: blood T cells: a sorted CD56 or NKG2C T cell subset, CD4+ or CD8+ T cells, or bulk PBMC T cells (not recorded which). The V and J genes are TRBV5-1 and TRBJ2-2. The TCR comes from a woman between 18 and 70 years old in good health. The CDR3 protein is CASSSVGNTGELFF.